This TCR beta chain was observed in a study of cytomegalovirus exposure and HLA in healthy donors. As concerns this clone: As yet, its antigen is unknown.

V was cut by 6 bases and J by 8 bases, with 13 bases left in between. Germline V gives CDR1 MGHDK, CDR2 SYGVNS. The CDR3 length is 12 residues. TCRdb keeps only in-frame clones here, not all; method: immunoSEQ multiplex PCR. Of some 290,000 clones in the sample, roughly 86% are singletons; the top ten hold around 0.88%. Findings and limits, study-wide: Cytomegalovirus-associated status was assigned to around 160 TCR beta chains. Per published reports, the classifier diagnosed cytomegalovirus status with high specificity and sensitivity. Clusters of TCRs from the first cohort tended to co-occur in the 100 to 150 validation repertoires (as a later analysis found). There were a few CMV-associated chains whose specificity for CMV antigens was confirmed in vitro.

The sequencing input was PBMCs. This TCR was sampled from a man aged 30 to 39 in good health and CMV-seronegative. The J gene is TRBJ1-1, the V gene TRBV25-1; possibly TRBD1 for D (6 bases). CDR3 bases: TGTGCCAGCAGGGGGGCCGGGACGGAAGCTTTCTTT. Encoded protein: CASRGAGTEAFF.